Below are 5 T cell receptor beta chains sequenced from a single sample in a study of cytomegalovirus exposure and HLA in healthy donors. The PCR made use of 60 Vbeta and 13 Jbeta primers. Libraries were prepared by immunoSEQ multiplex PCR; TCRdb keeps only in-frame clonotypes and omits some of them. This table holds some 200,000 clones, about 83% found once. Sequenced input: PBMCs. The receptors were sampled from a man aged 35-49 years in good health and CMV-seronegative.

The chain combines TRBV4-1 with TRBJ2-7; possible D gene TRBD1, 5 bases. Per the germline V gene, CDR1 is MGHRA and CDR2 is YSYEKL. The CDR3 consists of 18 residues. Trimming shortened V by 3 bases and J by 0 bases, and 21 bases separated the two germline ends. CDR3 loop: CASSQALITGDLSYEQYF. For the CDR3, the DNA is TGCGCCAGCAGCCAGGCGTTAATAACAGGAGACCTCTCCTACGAGCAGTACTTC.

The chain links TRBV19 to TRBJ1-6; D is unresolved. Germline assignment: CDR1 LNHDA and CDR2 SQIVND (reference sequence). The V end lost 11 bases, the J end lost 0 bases, and 20 bases lay between the germline ends. CDR3 size: 17 residues. The CDR3 loop reads CAPVRTPAGSYNSPLHF. DNA for the CDR3: TGTGCCCCGGTGAGGACCCCGGCGGGCTCCTATAATTCACCCCTCCACTTT.

This clone was counted a few times. The chain links TRBV11-3 to TRBJ2-2; 9 bases are shared with TRBD2. The CDR3 is made up of 16 amino acids. Germline loops: CDR1 SGHNT, CDR2 YENEEA. Trimming removed 6 bases from V and 6 bases from J; junction bases left unmatched: 11. The DNA of the CDR3 is TGTGCCAGCAGGATGTCGGTAGCGGGGGAGGCCGGGGAGCTGTTTTTT. It encodes CASRMSVAGEAGELFF. Together with reference TRBV11-3 and TRBJ2-2, the CDR3 gives the full variable domain: EAGVVQSPRYKIIEKKQPVAFWCNPISGHNTLYWYLQNLGQGPELLIRYENEEAVDDSQLPKDRFSAERLKGVDSTLKIQPAELGDSAVYLCASRMSVAGEAGELFFGEGSRLTVL.

The chain employs TRBV2 and TRBJ2-5, with D possibly TRBD2 on 5 matching bases. From germline, CDR1 is SNHLY and CDR2 FYNNEI. This CDR3 region has 14 residues. Trimming removed 11 bases at V and 3 bases at J, with 19 bases between. In DNA, the CDR3 is TGTGCCTCCCAGGCCCCTCTGGAGGAAGAGACCCAGTACTTC. Amino acid sequence: CASQAPLEEETQYF.

The V gene is TRBV5-4, the J gene TRBJ2-7, with 8 bases aligning to TRBD1. V was pared by 1 base and J by 5 bases, with 5 bases of the junction left unmatched. The germline V gene encodes CDR1 SGHNT and CDR2 YYREEE (reference sequence). CDR3 size: 14 residues. The CDR3 nucleotides read TGTGCCAGCAGCTTGAACAGGGGGGACCACGAGCAGTACTTC. Translation: CASSLNRGDHEQYF.